The 25 T cell receptor beta chains reported below all come from one sample, sequenced in a study of blood T cell repertoires in COVID-19. The method was immunoSEQ multiplex PCR; TCRdb's version includes in-frame clones alone and lacks a portion of them. The repertoire holds under 150,000 clones, with 83% as singletons. The sequencing input was peripheral blood. The receptors originated from a young man with acute or convalescent COVID-19.

This clone appeared a few times. The genes are TRBV5-6 and TRBJ1-2; D is uncertain. CDR1 SGHDT and CDR2 YYEEEE come from the germline V gene. V was pared by 3 bases and J by 7 bases, with 7 bases between. There are 11 residues in the CDR3. The CDR3 region has the DNA TGTGCCAGCAGCTCCTATGGTGGCTACACCTTC. Translation: CASSSYGGYTF.

J is TRBJ2-7 and V is TRBV5-4; 8 nucleotides agree with TRBD1. V trimming: 0 bases; J trimming: 1 base; junction bases outside the gene matches: 0. Germline CDR1 is SGHNT and CDR2 is YYREEE (reference sequence). This CDR3 is built from 14 residues. The CDR3 protein is CASSLDRGSYEQYF. The CDR3 DNA reads as TGTGCCAGCAGCTTGGACAGGGGGTCCTACGAGCAGTACTTC.

This sequence joins TRBV7-9 and TRBJ2-2, with TRBD2 matching over 8 bases. V was pared by 1 base and J by 5 bases, with 3 bases of the junction left unmatched. Germline CDR1 and CDR2: SEHNR and FQNEAQ (reference sequence). The CDR3 length is 15 residues. The CDR3 sequence: CASSLEGLVTGELFF. CDR3 sequence (DNA): TGTGCCAGCAGCTTAGAGGGACTAGTGACCGGGGAGCTGTTTTTT.

The chain uses TRBV4-2 and TRBJ1-4; 8 positions match TRBD1. V lost 5 bases and J lost 3; bases outside the gene matches: 8. From germline, CDR1 is LGHNA and CDR2 YNFKEQ. The CDR3 loop spans 16 amino acids. DNA for the CDR3: TGTGCCAGCAGCAAAACACCGGGACAGGCTAATGAAAAACTGTTTTTT. Translation gives CASSKTPGQANEKLFF.

The chain carries TRBV6-5 and TRBJ1-2; D is unresolved. V was cut by 5 bases and J by 2 bases, with 12 bases left in between. CDR3 length equals 14 residues. Germline-derived CDR1 and CDR2 are MNHEY and SVGAGI. The DNA for the CDR3 is TGTGCCAGCAGTAGGCCCTCCGGGAACTATGGCTACACCTTC. Amino acid sequence: CASSRPSGNYGYTF.

DNA of the CDR3: TGTGCCAGCAGTTTGGCCACGGGGGGCGCGATCGACATTCAGTACTTC. Translated, it gives CASSLATGGAIDIQYF. This rearrangement joins TRBV27 to TRBJ2-4; possible D gene TRBD2, 7 bases. This CDR3 is built from 16 residues. Germline V lookup: CDR1 MNHEY, CDR2 SMNVEV (reference sequence). With 3 bases removed from V and 8 bases from J, the gap between germline ends came to 20 bases.

A remark on this clone: The sample has other DNA sequences that encode this CDR3 too. The rearrangement uses TRBV12-5 and TRBJ1-4; TRBD1 matches 9 bases. Trimming cost V 1 base and J 6 bases; bases outside gene matches: 0. The CDR3 spans 14 residues. The germline V gene has CDR1 LGHNT and CDR2 FRNRAP. CDR3 sequence reads: CASGLGQGDEKLFF. As DNA, the CDR3 is TGTGCTAGTGGTTTGGGACAGGGGGATGAAAAACTGTTTTTT.

This sequence joins TRBV3-1 (or the pseudogene TRBV3-2) and TRBJ1-6; D perhaps matches TRBD1 (6 bases). CDR3 length equals 16 residues. Trimming pared 4 bases from V and 7 bases from J, leaving 17 bases between. The germline V gene encodes CDR1 LGHDT and CDR2 YNNKEL (reference sequence). The CDR3 loop reads CASSRGTLLGNSPLHF. The CDR3 coding sequence is TGTGCCAGCAGCCGTGGGACACTCCTGGGGAATTCACCCCTCCACTTT.

The chain has TRBV19 and TRBJ2-1; TRBD1 is a possible D gene (6 bases). There are 15 residues in the CDR3. V lost 1 base and J 5 bases, leaving 12 bases between the germline ends. Germline V gene data show CDR1 as LNHDA and CDR2 as SQIVND (reference sequence). CDR3 in amino acids: CASSIVQGTNNEQFF. CDR3 in DNA: TGTGCCAGTAGTATAGTACAGGGAACTAACAATGAGCAGTTCTTC. The full variable domain, its missing parts supplied by reference TRBV19 and TRBJ2-1, is DGGITQSPKYLFRKEGQNVTLSCEQNLNHDAMYWYRQDPGQGLRLIYYSQIVNDFQKGDIAEGYSVSREKKESFPLTVTSAQKNPTAFYLCASSIVQGTNNEQFFGPGTRLTVL.

This clone appeared a few times. The chain recombines TRBV7-2 with TRBJ2-7; D may be TRBD2 (6 bases). Germline V gene data show CDR1 as SGHTA and CDR2 as FQGNSA. V was clipped by 4 bases and J by 2 bases, with 15 bases between them. There are 15 residues in the CDR3. CDR3 amino acids: CASSYGTLLTYEQYF. The CDR3 nucleotides read TGTGCCAGCAGCTACGGGACTCTCCTAACCTACGAGCAGTACTTC.

Notes on this clone: This sample also contains other DNA sequences that code for the same CDR3. V gene TRBV29-1 combines with J gene TRBJ1-1, with 8 bases identical to TRBD1. The CDR3 spans 12 residues. J lost 5 bases, V lost 4 bases, and 3 bases had no gene match. Looked up from germline, CDR1 is SQVTM and CDR2 is ANQGSEA. The CDR3 here is CSVGTGGTEAFF. CDR3 bases: TGCAGCGTTGGAACAGGGGGAACTGAAGCTTTCTTT.

This chain uses TRBV6-2 or TRBV6-3 with TRBJ1-1; D call uncertain. Trimming removed 0 bases at V and 8 bases at J, with 7 bases between. Per germline, CDR1 MNHEY and CDR2 SVGEGT. The CDR3 totals 12 residues. The CDR3 bases are TGTGCCAGCAGTTACTCCACAGAAGAAGCTTTCTTT. Translation: CASSYSTEEAFF.

J is TRBJ1-2 and V is TRBV28; D might be TRBD1 (5 bases). The CDR3 has 16 residues. Germline loops: CDR1 MDHEN, CDR2 SYDVKM. V gave up 2 bases and J gave up 6 bases, with 19 bases separating them. CDR3 sequence (DNA): TGTGCCAGCAGTTTACCGCCCCAGGGAGGGGCCGATGGCTACACCTTC. It yields the protein CASSLPPQGGADGYTF.

Turning to this clone: The same CDR3 is also encoded by other DNA sequences in this sample. The CDR3 protein is CAWSVGQLATNEKLFF. The CDR3 DNA reads as TGTGCCTGGAGTGTCGGACAGCTCGCAACTAATGAAAAACTGTTTTTT. V gene TRBV30 combines with J gene TRBJ1-4; D possibly corresponds to TRBD1 (6 bases). The CDR3 contains 16 residues. The V gene lost 0 bases and the J gene lost 0 bases, with 11 bases spanning the gap. In germline, CDR1 is GTSNPN, CDR2 SVGIG (reference sequence).

The rearrangement links TRBV4-1 to TRBJ2-2; possibly TRBD1 for D (6 bases). Trimming stripped 1 base from V and 3 bases from J, with 9 bases between. The CDR3 spans 15 residues. Germline assignment: CDR1 MGHRA and CDR2 YSYEKL. CDR3 protein: CASSQGRQDTGELFF. The CDR3, as DNA: TGCGCCAGCAGCCAAGGTCGACAGGACACCGGGGAGCTGTTTTTT.

V and J are TRBV6-1 and TRBJ2-2; possibly TRBD2 for D (6 bases). Germline CDR1 reads MNHNS; CDR2 reads SASEGT. V gave up 3 bases and J gave up 0 bases, with 14 bases separating them. This CDR3 spans 17 amino acids. DNA for the CDR3: TGTGCCAGCAGTGATGGGTATGGGGGGACGAACACCGGGGAGCTGTTTTTT. It encodes CASSDGYGGTNTGELFF.

The chain links TRBV24-1 to TRBJ1-4; TRBD1 agrees at 10 bases. Germline values: CDR1 KGHDR, CDR2 SFDVKD. Trimming cost V 7 bases and J 4 bases; bases outside gene matches: 11. The CDR3 length is 17 residues. The DNA for the CDR3 is TGTGCCACCAGCAACCGGGACAGGGGAGGTGGTAATGAAAAACTGTTTTTT. Residues: CATSNRDRGGGNEKLFF.

The CDR3 DNA is TGTGCCAGCAGTGGGACAGGGAGGACTGAAGCTTTCTTT. Translation gives CASSGTGRTEAFF. The chain couples TRBV6-2 or TRBV6-3 to TRBJ1-1; 9 nucleotides agree with TRBD1. This CDR3 spans 13 amino acids. Trimming took 5 bases from V and 5 from J; bases not matched to a gene: 3. The germline V gene has CDR1 MNHEY and CDR2 SVGEGT.

V gene TRBV19 combines with J gene TRBJ1-2; weak D call: TRBD1 (6 bases). This CDR3 is built from 14 residues. CDR1 is LNHDA and CDR2 is SQIVND in the germline V gene (reference sequence). V lost 9 bases and J lost 5, with 19 bases in between. The CDR3, as DNA: TGTGCCAGCCGTTTCCAGAGGACAGCATATGGCTACACCTTC. Translating gives CASRFQRTAYGYTF.

V usage is TRBV12-3 or TRBV12-4 and J usage is TRBJ1-5; TRBD1 might be the D (5 bases). The CDR3 loop spans 13 amino acids. V was clipped by 6 bases and J by 9 bases, with 15 bases between them. The chain's CDR3 is CASSLTLGRPQHF. The CDR3 DNA reads TGTGCCAGCAGCCTGACGCTGGGGCGGCCCCAGCATTTT.

The chain couples TRBV4-2 to TRBJ2-7, with a possible D match to TRBD1 (6 bases). The CDR3 contains 14 residues. Trimming stripped 1 base from V and 4 bases from J, with 11 bases between. The germline V gene encodes CDR1 LGHNA and CDR2 YNFKEQ. The CDR3 bases are TGTGCCAGCAGCCAAGTGAGGGGGTTTTACGAGCAGTACTTC. Amino acid sequence: CASSQVRGFYEQYF.

In its sample, this clone was seen a few times. The chain combines TRBV6-5 with TRBJ1-5; maybe TRBD1 (6 bases). Per germline, CDR1 MNHEY and CDR2 SVGAGI. CDR3 size: 15 residues. V lost 6 bases, J lost 5 bases, and 17 bases lay in between. CDR3 bases: TGTGCCAGCAGGTCCGACAGGTGGGGATATCAGCCCCAGCATTTT. Encoded protein: CASRSDRWGYQPQHF.

The V call is TRBV24-1, the J call TRBJ2-7, with 9 bases aligning to TRBD1. From germline, CDR1 is KGHDR and CDR2 SFDVKD. The CDR3 spans 16 residues. The J segment lost 4 bases and the V segment lost 5 bases, leaving 11 bases of the junction unmatched. Here the CDR3 DNA reads TGTGCCACCAGTGCCAGACCGGGACAGGGTACTTACGAGCAGTACGTC. It is translated as CATSARPGQGTYEQYV.

The V call is TRBV5-1, the J call TRBJ2-1, with 15 bases lining up with TRBD2. This CDR3 has 16 residues. CDR1 and CDR2 (germline): SGHRS, YFSETQ. The J segment lost 5 bases and the V segment lost 4 bases, leaving 4 bases of the junction unmatched. The CDR3 sequence: CASSRTSGRAHNEQFF. Here the CDR3 DNA reads TGCGCCAGCAGCCGGACTAGCGGGAGGGCCCACAATGAGCAGTTCTTC.

V gene TRBV9 combines with J gene TRBJ2-3; 9 bases fit TRBD2. The CDR3 length is 16 residues. The J segment lost 1 base and the V segment lost 0 bases, leaving 3 bases of the junction unmatched. Germline V lookup: CDR1 SGDLS, CDR2 YYNGEE. CDR3 amino acids: CASSVVPSGGTDTQYF. For the CDR3, the DNA is TGTGCCAGCAGCGTAGTTCCTAGCGGGGGCACAGATACGCAGTATTTT.